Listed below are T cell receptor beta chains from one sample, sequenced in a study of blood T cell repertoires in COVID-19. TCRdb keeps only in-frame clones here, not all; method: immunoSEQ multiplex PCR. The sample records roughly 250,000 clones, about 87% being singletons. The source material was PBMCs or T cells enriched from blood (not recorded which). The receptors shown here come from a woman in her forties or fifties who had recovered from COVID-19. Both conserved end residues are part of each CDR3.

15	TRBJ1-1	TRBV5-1	CASSRLGQPHTEAFF
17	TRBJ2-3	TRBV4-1	CASSQTLAGGPIDTQYF
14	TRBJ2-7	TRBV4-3	CASSLGTGPYEQYF
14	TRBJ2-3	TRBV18	CASSSGSFIDTQYF
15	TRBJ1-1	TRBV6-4	CASSERTGFGTEAFF
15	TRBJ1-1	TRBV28	CASSLGGLKLTEAFF
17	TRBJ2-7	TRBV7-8	CASSSSGGGRKFREQYF
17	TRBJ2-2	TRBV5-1	CASSWVAAEVNTGELFF
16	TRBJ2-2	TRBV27	CASSTHGRSNTGELFF
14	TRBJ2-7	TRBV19	CASHGTSGSYEQYF
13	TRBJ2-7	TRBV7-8	CASSLDLGAEQYF
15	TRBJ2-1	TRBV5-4	CASSHRDSGLYEQFF
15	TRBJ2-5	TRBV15	CATSSTGTEIETQYF
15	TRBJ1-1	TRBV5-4	CASSLLAGGPTEAFF
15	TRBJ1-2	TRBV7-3	CASSLGRDSLNGYTF
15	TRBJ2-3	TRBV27	CASRFSSGGPDTQYF
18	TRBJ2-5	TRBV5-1	CASSFLGVSRIKQETQYF
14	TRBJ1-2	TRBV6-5	CASSTLQGTDGYTF
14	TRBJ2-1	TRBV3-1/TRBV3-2	CASSQSRSGLRQFF
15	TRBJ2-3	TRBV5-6	CASSLASGVTDTQYF
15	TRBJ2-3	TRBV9	CASSVDPSGTDTQYF
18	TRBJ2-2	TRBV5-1	CASSTRTSGRANTGELFF
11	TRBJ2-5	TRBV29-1	CSVERGETQYF
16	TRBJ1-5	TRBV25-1	CASSESTQGGNQPQHF
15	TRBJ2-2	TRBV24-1	CATSDPGTGDGELFF